This T cell receptor (beta chain) was sequenced during a study of breast tumors, draining lymph nodes, adjacent tissues. Findings of the study overall: The data were judged consistent with most tumor T cells coming from lymph node and expanding in tumor. Tumor and nontumor repertoires were significantly more similar in luminal-like than in basal-like breast cancer. Tumors had less TCR diversity than lymph nodes, more than nontumor tissue. The lymph node origin of tumor T cells was framed as consistent with a hypothesis, not demonstrated.

A word on this clonotype: Antigen specificity is unknown.

This CDR3 region has 16 residues. V lost 0 bases and J 5 bases, leaving 19 bases between the germline ends. Germline lookup yields CDR1 DFQATT and CDR2 SNEGSKA (reference sequence). Samples came from axillary lymph nodes draining the breast cancer. TCRdb called the multiplex PCR reads again in MiXCR, with one record for every CDR3 protein. The sample includes about 200,000 distinct CDR3 sequences, roughly 31% of them seen just once. This chain uses TRBV20-1 with TRBJ2-5; D unclear. The clonotype was recovered from a female donor with breast cancer. Some clones in this sample may be carry-over from other donors' samples. Input material: axillary lymph node tissue. The CDR3, as DNA: TGCAGTGCTAGAGATTACGGCCCAGTGGGCGCGGAGACCCAGTACTTC. Its protein is CSARDYGPVGAETQYF.